This paragraph reports one TCR beta chain. Its antigen is unknown. The sample belongs to a study of cytomegalovirus exposure and HLA in healthy donors. Study-wide results and caveats: Reported results showed that the classifier diagnosed cytomegalovirus status with high specificity and sensitivity.

CDR3 length equals 15 residues. The V and J ends lost 1 base and 11 bases respectively, with 19 bases between them. Germline assignment: CDR1 MNHEY and CDR2 SMNVEV (reference sequence). The primer mix had 60 Vbeta and 13 Jbeta primers. The repertoire was sequenced with immunoSEQ multiplex PCR; TCRdb's copy has only in-frame clones and lacks some. The repertoire has some 76,000 clones, 72% of them found once; the top ten carry approximately 4.4%. The source is a man aged 55 to 70 in good health and CMV-seropositive. The gene calls are TRBV27 and TRBJ2-3, with D perhaps TRBD2 (6 bases). Sequences were obtained from PBMCs. CDR3 DNA: TGTGCCAGCAGTTTATATGCTAGCGTCCACGGGGGGCAGTATTTT. Translation: CASSLYASVHGGQYF.